Here is one T cell receptor (beta chain) with its context. This entry belongs to a study of blood T cell repertoires in COVID-19. The wider study: The United States, Italy and Spain were the sources of the acute and convalescent COVID-19 samples. T cells, B-cell-depleted T cells, or PBMCs supplied cDNA or gDNA.

This CDR3 has 15 residues. CDR1 SGHDT and CDR2 YYEEEE come from the germline V gene. V was trimmed by 4 bases and J by 4 bases, leaving 18 bases between them. Recruits, aged 18 to 89 years, lived in 25 or so US areas. Grouping used clinical history reported by participants in a survey and questionnaire. TCRdb's table, derived via immunoSEQ multiplex PCR, lists solely in-frame clones and lacks some. The sample shows over 200,000 clones, roughly 86% of them seen only once. Material: PBMCs or T cells enriched from blood (not recorded which). The chain is built from TRBV5-6 and TRBJ2-7; tentative D call: TRBD1 (5 bases). The TCR was taken from a man in his late teens or twenties with acute COVID-19. The DNA of the CDR3 is TGTGCCAGCAGCGGAACGTACACAGGTTTATACGAGCAGTACTTC. Amino acid sequence: CASSGTYTGLYEQYF.